This entry describes one T cell receptor beta chain. Its matching antigen is unknown. With 60 Vbeta and 13 Jbeta primers, the PCR was carried out. Using immunoSEQ multiplex PCR, the repertoire was profiled, and TCRdb retains in-frame clones only, with some absent. Of approximately 44,000 clones listed, 70% to 80% were seen once; the top ten hold 1.4%. Per the germline V gene, CDR1 is MNHEY and CDR2 is SMNVEV (reference sequence). Trimming pared 5 bases from V and 8 bases from J, leaving 12 bases between. The CDR3 extends over 12 amino acids. The sample originates from a study of cytomegalovirus exposure and HLA in healthy donors. Study-level background: About 85 million unique TCRs from HLA-typed donors were held in an early release of data. Study-level findings and limits: Follow-up analysis seemed to connect common viral pathogens with several of the most significant clusters identified. Among TCR sequences, most were rare, though some public TCRs appeared in many donors.

This clonotype was obtained from a man aged 25-40 years in good health and CMV-seronegative. This chain joins TRBV27 and TRBJ1-1; perhaps TRBD1 as D (5 bases). Sequencing was carried out using PBMCs. The CDR3 DNA follows: TGTGCCAGCAGTCCCGGGACTAGGGAAGCTTTCTTT. Translating gives CASSPGTREAFF.